This T cell receptor (beta chain) emerged from a study of cytomegalovirus exposure and HLA in healthy donors. Regarding the study as a whole: Many donors carried some public TCRs, although rarity characterized most TCR sequences. Later, an analysis found that TCR clusters from the first cohort tended to co-occur in the 120 validation repertoires.

This CDR3 is 14 amino acids long. V was clipped by 8 bases and J by 6 bases, with 18 bases between them. Germline CDR1 reads MDHEN; CDR2 reads SYDVKM. As concerns this clone: Antigen unknown.

The validation cohort, a group of over a hundred subjects, included the donors and was separate from the roughly 700-subject first cohort. Here immunoSEQ multiplex PCR was the method, and the copy in TCRdb shows in-frame clones only, minus some. The sample contains 60,000 or so clones, 90% to 95% of which appear only once. This chain connects TRBV28 to TRBJ2-3, with D perhaps matching TRBD2 (5 bases). The sequenced material came from PBMCs. The receptor comes from a woman aged 25 to 39 in good health and CMV-seronegative. The CDR3 DNA reads as TGTGCCAGCGGGCCGGGGTCGGCCCCGGATACGCAGTATTTT. Amino acids: CASGPGSAPDTQYF.